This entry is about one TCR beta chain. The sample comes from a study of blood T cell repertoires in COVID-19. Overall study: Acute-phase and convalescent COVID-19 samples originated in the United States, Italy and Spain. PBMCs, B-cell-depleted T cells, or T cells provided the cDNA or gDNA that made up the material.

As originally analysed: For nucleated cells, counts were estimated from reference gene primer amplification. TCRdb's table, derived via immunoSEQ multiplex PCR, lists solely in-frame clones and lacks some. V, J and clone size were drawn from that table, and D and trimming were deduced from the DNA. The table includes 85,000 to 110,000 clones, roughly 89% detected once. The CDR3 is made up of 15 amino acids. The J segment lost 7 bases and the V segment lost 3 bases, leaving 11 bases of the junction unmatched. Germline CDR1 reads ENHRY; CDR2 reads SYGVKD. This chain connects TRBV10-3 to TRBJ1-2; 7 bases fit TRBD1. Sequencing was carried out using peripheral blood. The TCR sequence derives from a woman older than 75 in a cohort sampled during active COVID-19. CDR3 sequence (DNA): TGTGCCATCAGTGACCAGGGGGGTCAGTACTTTGGCTACACCTTC. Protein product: CAISDQGGQYFGYTF.